These 24 T cell receptor beta chains share one sample of origin, sequenced in a study of CD8+ T cells in alopecia areata. cDNA reverse transcribed from extracted RNA served as the sequencing template. Assay: immunoSEQ multiplex PCR; the TCRdb copy retains only in-frame clones and omits some. Of about 110,000 clones listed, 55% to 75% are singletons. The sample taken for sequencing was CD8+ T cells sorted from blood. The receptors stem from a human donor in good health.

The J gene is TRBJ2-3, the V gene TRBV7-8; the match to TRBD1 covers 7 bases. V trimming: 4 bases; J trimming: 2 bases; junction bases outside the gene matches: 6. Germline loops: CDR1 SGHVS, CDR2 FQNEAQ. The CDR3 loop spans 15 amino acids. The chain's CDR3 is CASSSGQSYTDTQYF. The CDR3 DNA is TGTGCCAGCAGCTCGGGACAGAGCTACACAGATACGCAGTATTTT.

The V gene is TRBV6-1, the J gene TRBJ2-7, with unresolved D. Germline V CDR1 and CDR2: MNHNS, SASEGT. Trimming took off 2 bases at V and 5 bases at J, with 7 bases between the two ends. The CDR3 sequence is 12 residues long. The CDR3 loop reads CASSESSHEQYF. Written as DNA, the CDR3 is TGTGCCAGCAGTGAAAGTTCGCACGAGCAGTACTTC.

The chain uses TRBV11-2 and TRBJ1-1, with TRBD1 matching over 7 bases. The trim removed 1 base at V and 6 bases at J, leaving 8 bases unmatched. The V gene's germline CDR1 is SGHAT and CDR2 FQNNGV. The CDR3 runs 15 residues. The CDR3 is CASSLGQGGFAEAFF. The CDR3 DNA reads as TGTGCCAGCAGCTTAGGACAGGGAGGGTTTGCTGAAGCTTTCTTT.

The chain recombines TRBV5-6 with TRBJ2-7; 11 bases agree with TRBD1. The germline CDR1 and CDR2 sequences are SGHDT and YYEEEE. The CDR3 contains 14 residues. V lost 4 bases and J lost 4; bases outside the gene matches: 4. CDR3 coding DNA: TGTGCCAGCAGCCCGGACAGGGGGCTATACGAGCAGTACTTC. Translating it yields CASSPDRGLYEQYF.

V is TRBV13 and J is TRBJ2-1; D is unclear. This CDR3 comprises 12 residues. CDR1 PRHDT and CDR2 FYEKMQ come from the germline V gene (reference sequence). V lost 1 base to trimming and J lost 7 bases, with 5 bases between them. The CDR3 nucleotides read TGTGCCAGCAGCTTAGAAGGTAATGAGCAGTTCTTC. This gives the protein CASSLEGNEQFF.

This clone showed up just once. The chain joins TRBV9 to TRBJ2-3; 7 bases map to TRBD2. Germline V lookup: CDR1 SGDLS, CDR2 YYNGEE. The CDR3 is made up of 13 amino acids. J gave up 4 bases and V 6 bases, and 5 bases lay outside the gene matches. The CDR3 DNA sequence: TGTGCCAGCAACGGGGGAGGGTCAGATACGCAGTATTTT. Protein sequence: CASNGGGSDTQYF.

The chain links TRBV7-2 to TRBJ1-2; TRBD1 might be the D (6 bases). Per the germline V gene, CDR1 is SGHTA and CDR2 is FQGNSA. This CDR3 is 16 amino acids long. Trimming pared 0 bases from V and 0 bases from J, leaving 11 bases between. CDR3 amino acids: CASSLAGHTPNYGYTF. The CDR3 DNA follows: TGTGCCAGCAGCTTAGCGGGACATACTCCTAACTATGGCTACACCTTC.

There are a few counts of this clone. This rearrangement joins TRBV23-1 to TRBJ2-3; D is unresolved. TRBV23-1 is noted as an ORF with a role that remains uncertain. The CDR3 loop spans 16 amino acids. The V and J ends lost 6 bases and 2 bases respectively, with 18 bases between them. The DNA for the CDR3 is TGCGCCAGCAGCCAAGATCCTTGGCGGTACACAGATACGCAGTATTTT. Amino acids: CASSQDPWRYTDTQYF.

The CDR3 region has the DNA TGTGCCAGCAGCTTATGGAGGGGGCCAGCTTTCTTT. Translated: CASSLWRGPAFF. V is TRBV11-1 and J is TRBJ1-1, with 7 bases fitting TRBD1. V shed 2 bases and J 10 bases; nucleotides not matched to a gene: 4. Germline CDR1 is SGHAT and CDR2 is FQDESV (reference sequence). The CDR3 is 12 amino acids.

The J gene is TRBJ1-1, the V gene TRBV6-5; no clear D gene. There are 11 residues in the CDR3. Germline V lookup: CDR1 MNHEY, CDR2 SVGAGI. Deletions cut 5 bases from V and 4 bases from J, with 5 bases between. CDR3 sequence: CASSGSTEAFF. The DNA for the CDR3 is TGTGCCAGCAGTGGGAGCACTGAAGCTTTCTTT.

This clone was observed a handful of times. V is TRBV7-9 and J is TRBJ2-1; D not certain. Germline CDR1 is SEHNR and CDR2 is FQNEAQ (reference sequence). CDR3 length: 12 residues. V lost 0 bases to trimming and J lost 6 bases, with 3 bases between them. Here the CDR3 DNA reads TGTGCCAGCAGCTTAGCCCCCAATGAGCAGTTCTTC. It yields the protein CASSLAPNEQFF.

The chain recombines TRBV13 with TRBJ2-5; 9 positions agree with TRBD2. There are 15 residues in the CDR3. Germline CDR1 PRHDT, CDR2 FYEKMQ (reference sequence). Trimming took 3 bases from V and 3 from J; bases not matched to a gene: 5. The CDR3 reads CASSLVASGEETQYF. CDR3 bases: TGTGCCAGCAGCTTGGTGGCTAGCGGGGAAGAGACCCAGTACTTC.

In its sample, this clone was seen a few times. The J gene is TRBJ1-1, the V gene TRBV14, with 8 bases fitting TRBD1. CDR3 length: 20 amino acids. The junction had 22 bases not matched to a gene; V was cut back by 7 bases and J by 0 bases. CDR1 SGHDN and CDR2 FVKESK come from the germline V gene. CDR3 residues: CASTAGRGPAWEVMNTEAFF. In nucleotides, the CDR3 is TGTGCCAGCACGGCGGGCAGGGGGCCAGCTTGGGAGGTGATGAACACTGAAGCTTTCTTT.

This clone was recorded a few times. The rearrangement links TRBV25-1 to TRBJ1-2; a possible D gene is TRBD1 (6 bases). The V end lost 3 bases, the J end lost 4 bases, and 15 bases lay between the germline ends. Germline V gives CDR1 MGHDK, CDR2 SYGVNS. This CDR3 is 15 amino acids long. The CDR3 DNA is TGTGCCAGCAGTGATGGAGGTGGGGGCCTCTATGGCTACACCTTC. Translating it yields CASSDGGGGLYGYTF.

V usage is TRBV13 and J usage is TRBJ1-1; D gene uncertain. Germline CDR1 and CDR2: PRHDT and FYEKMQ (reference sequence). Deletions cut 6 bases from V and 6 bases from J, with 14 bases between. This CDR3 has 13 residues. Written as DNA, the CDR3 is TGTGCCAGCAGTCCGGCAATCGGAGCTGAAGCTTTCTTT. Translating gives CASSPAIGAEAFF.

The chain carries TRBV5-1 and TRBJ1-2; 9 bases map to TRBD1. J was trimmed by 4 bases and V by 0 bases; bases with no gene match: 4. Germline V gene sequence: CDR1 SGHRS, CDR2 YFSETQ. This CDR3 is built from 15 residues. The CDR3 bases are TGCGCCAGCAGCTTGGCTACGGGACAGGGCTATGGCTACACCTTC. Protein product: CASSLATGQGYGYTF.

The rearrangement uses TRBV9 and TRBJ1-4; D call uncertain. Trimming left V 0 bases short and J 4 bases short, with 7 bases between. This CDR3 is 14 amino acids long. Germline CDR1 reads SGDLS; CDR2 reads YYNGEE. The chain's CDR3 is CASSVARDNEKLFF. The CDR3 DNA reads as TGTGCCAGCAGCGTAGCAAGGGATAATGAAAAACTGTTTTTT.

V and J are TRBV9 and TRBJ1-1; D is undetermined. V lost 3 bases and J 1 base, leaving 7 bases between the germline ends. Germline V lookup: CDR1 SGDLS, CDR2 YYNGEE. The CDR3 length is 13 residues. CDR3 sequence: CASSGSSNTEAFF. The CDR3 DNA sequence: TGTGCCAGCAGCGGGTCCTCGAACACTGAAGCTTTCTTT.

The chain is built from TRBV7-9 and TRBJ2-3; the match to TRBD2 covers 7 bases. Germline V gene lookup returns CDR1 SEHNR and CDR2 FQNEAQ (reference sequence). V trimming: 4 bases; J trimming: 0 bases; junction bases outside the gene matches: 10. This CDR3 contains 17 residues. This CDR3 is CASSSIGLAESTDTQYF. In DNA form, the CDR3 reads TGTGCCAGCAGCTCAATAGGCCTAGCGGAGAGCACAGATACGCAGTATTTT.

This clone was counted only a few times. The V and J genes are TRBV7-4 and TRBJ1-2; 7 bases match TRBD1. The CDR3 is 14 amino acids. Per germline, CDR1 SGHVT and CDR2 SQSDAQ. The V gene end was trimmed by 5 bases and the J gene end by 6 bases; junction bases not matched to a gene: 9. CDR3 DNA: TGTGCCAGCAGCACGCCGACAGGGTTCGATGGCTACACCTTC. Its protein product is CASSTPTGFDGYTF. Supplemented by reference TRBV7-4 and TRBJ1-2, the full variable domain reads GAGVSQSPRYKVAKRGRDVALRCDSISGHVTLYWYRQTLGQGSEVLTYSQSDAQRDKSGRPSGRFSAERPERSVSTLKIQRTEQGDSAVYLCASSTPTGFDGYTFGSGTRLTVV.

The CDR3 region has the DNA TGCGCCAGCAGCCAAGATGTGGATTCACCCCTCCACTTT. Translating it yields CASSQDVDSPLHF. The chain uses TRBV4-1 and TRBJ1-6, with no clear D. Trimming stripped 0 bases from V and 8 bases from J, with 5 bases between. The CDR3 has 13 residues. Germline V CDR1 and CDR2: MGHRA, YSYEKL.

This chain links TRBV19 with TRBJ1-2, with a weak D call TRBD1 (6 bases). The V and J ends lost 7 bases and 3 bases respectively, with 15 bases between them. The CDR3 length is 14 residues. The germline CDR1 and CDR2 sequences are LNHDA and SQIVND (reference sequence). The CDR3 sequence is CASNFPTGYYGYTF. CDR3 bases: TGTGCCAGTAACTTCCCGACAGGCTACTATGGCTACACCTTC.

This clone was detected a few times. CDR3 sequence reads: CASSYSPGTDTQYF. CDR3 DNA sequence: TGTGCCAGCAGTTACTCGCCGGGCACAGATACGCAGTATTTT. The chain carries TRBV6-6 and TRBJ2-3; no clear D. Trimming stripped 0 bases from V and 1 base from J, with 5 bases between. Looked up from germline, CDR1 is MNHNY and CDR2 is SVGAGI (reference sequence). The CDR3 totals 14 residues.

The chain employs TRBV12-5 and TRBJ1-2; the D gene is possibly TRBD1 (5 bases). The CDR3 spans 14 residues. CDR1 and CDR2 (germline): LGHNT, FRNRAP. Deletions cut 2 bases from V and 7 bases from J, with 14 bases between. CDR3 DNA sequence: TGTGCTAGTGGTTTGAGGGCCAGGGTTTTTGGCTACACCTTC. This gives the protein CASGLRARVFGYTF.